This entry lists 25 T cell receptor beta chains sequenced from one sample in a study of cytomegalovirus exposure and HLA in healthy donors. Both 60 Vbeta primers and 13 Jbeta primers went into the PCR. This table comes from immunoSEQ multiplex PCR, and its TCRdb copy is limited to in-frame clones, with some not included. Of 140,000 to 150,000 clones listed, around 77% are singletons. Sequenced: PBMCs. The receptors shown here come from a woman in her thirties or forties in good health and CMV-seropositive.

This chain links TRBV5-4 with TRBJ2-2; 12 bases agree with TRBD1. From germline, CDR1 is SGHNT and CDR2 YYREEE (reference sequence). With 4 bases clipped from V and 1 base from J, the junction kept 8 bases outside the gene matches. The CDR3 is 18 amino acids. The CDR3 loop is CASSKGGDRGRNTGELFF. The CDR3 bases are TGTGCCAGCAGCAAAGGAGGGGACAGGGGGCGGAACACCGGGGAGCTGTTTTTT.

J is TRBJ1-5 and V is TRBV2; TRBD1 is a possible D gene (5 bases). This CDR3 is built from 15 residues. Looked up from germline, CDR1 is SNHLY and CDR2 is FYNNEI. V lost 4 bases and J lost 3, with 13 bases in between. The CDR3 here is CASSAETGSNQPQHF. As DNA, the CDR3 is TGTGCCAGCAGTGCTGAAACAGGCTCCAATCAGCCCCAGCATTTT.

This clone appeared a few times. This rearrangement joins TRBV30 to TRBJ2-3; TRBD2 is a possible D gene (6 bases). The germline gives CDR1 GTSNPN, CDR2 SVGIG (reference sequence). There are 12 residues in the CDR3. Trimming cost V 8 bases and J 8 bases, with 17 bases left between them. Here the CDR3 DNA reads TGTGCCGGGACTCCCGGCGGGACTACGCAGTATTTT. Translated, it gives CAGTPGGTTQYF. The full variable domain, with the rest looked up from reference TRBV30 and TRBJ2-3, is SQTIHQWPATLVQPVGSPLSLECTVEGTSNPNLYWYRQAAGRGLQLLFYSVGIGQISSEVPQNLSASRPQDRQFILSSKKLLLSDSGFYLCAGTPGGTTQYFGPGTRLTVL.

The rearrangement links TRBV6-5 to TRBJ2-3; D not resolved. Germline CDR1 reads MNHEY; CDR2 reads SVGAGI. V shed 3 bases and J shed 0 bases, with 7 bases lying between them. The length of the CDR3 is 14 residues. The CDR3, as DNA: TGTGCCAGCAGTTATAGCCCGAGCACAGATACGCAGTATTTT. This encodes CASSYSPSTDTQYF.

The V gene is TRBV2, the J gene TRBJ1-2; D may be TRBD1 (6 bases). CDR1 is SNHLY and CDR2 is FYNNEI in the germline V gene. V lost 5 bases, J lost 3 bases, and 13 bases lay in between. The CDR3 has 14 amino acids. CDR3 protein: CASSQTGADYGYTF. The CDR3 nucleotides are TGTGCCAGCAGTCAGACAGGAGCCGACTATGGCTACACCTTC.

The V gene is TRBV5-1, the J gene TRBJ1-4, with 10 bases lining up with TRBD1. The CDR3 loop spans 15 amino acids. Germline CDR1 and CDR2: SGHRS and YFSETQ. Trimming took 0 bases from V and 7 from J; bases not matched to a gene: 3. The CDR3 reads CASSLEGTGVEKLFF. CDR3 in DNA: TGCGCCAGCAGCTTGGAGGGGACAGGGGTTGAAAAACTGTTTTTT. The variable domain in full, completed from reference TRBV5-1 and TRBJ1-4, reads KAGVTQTPRYLIKTRGQQVTLSCSPISGHRSVSWYQQTPGQGLQFLFEYFSETQRNKGNFPGRFSGRQFSNSRSEMNVSTLELGDSALYLCASSLEGTGVEKLFFGSGTQLSVL.

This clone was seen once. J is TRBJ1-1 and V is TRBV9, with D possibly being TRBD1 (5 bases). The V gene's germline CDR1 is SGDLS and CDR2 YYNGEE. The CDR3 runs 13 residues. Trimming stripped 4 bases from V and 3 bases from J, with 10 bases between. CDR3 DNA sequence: TGTGCCAGCAGCATTTCCAGGGACACTGAAGCTTTCTTT. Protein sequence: CASSISRDTEAFF.

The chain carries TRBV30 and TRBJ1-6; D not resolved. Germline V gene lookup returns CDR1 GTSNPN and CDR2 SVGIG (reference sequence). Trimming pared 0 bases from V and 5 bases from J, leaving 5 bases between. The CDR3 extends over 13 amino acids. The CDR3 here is CAWSVADNSPLHF. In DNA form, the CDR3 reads TGTGCCTGGAGTGTAGCGGATAATTCACCCCTCCACTTT.

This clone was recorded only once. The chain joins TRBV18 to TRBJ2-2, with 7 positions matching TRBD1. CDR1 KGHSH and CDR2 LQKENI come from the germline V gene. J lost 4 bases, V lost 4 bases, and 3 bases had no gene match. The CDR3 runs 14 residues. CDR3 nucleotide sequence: TGTGCCAGCTCACGGGACAGACCCACCGGGGAGCTGTTTTTT. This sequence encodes CASSRDRPTGELFF.

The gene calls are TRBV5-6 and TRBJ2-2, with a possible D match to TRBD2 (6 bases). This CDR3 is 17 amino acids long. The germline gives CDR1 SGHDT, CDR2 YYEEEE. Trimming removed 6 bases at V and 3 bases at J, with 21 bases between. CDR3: CASKNTMGGEDTGELFF. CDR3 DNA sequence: TGTGCCAGCAAAAATACGATGGGCGGGGAGGACACCGGGGAGCTGTTTTTT.

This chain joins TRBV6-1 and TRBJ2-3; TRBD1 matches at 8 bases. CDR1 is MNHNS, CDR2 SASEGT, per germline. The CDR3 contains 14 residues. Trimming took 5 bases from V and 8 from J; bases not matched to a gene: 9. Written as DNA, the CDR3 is TGTGCCAGCAGTTCAACAGGGGGGCGCGGTACGCAGTATTTT. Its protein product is CASSSTGGRGTQYF.

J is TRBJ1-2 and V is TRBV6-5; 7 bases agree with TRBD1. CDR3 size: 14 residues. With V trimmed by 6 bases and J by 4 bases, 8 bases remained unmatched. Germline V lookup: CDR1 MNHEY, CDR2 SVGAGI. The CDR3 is CASSTGTARYGYTF. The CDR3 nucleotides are TGTGCCAGCAGCACCGGGACAGCGCGCTATGGCTACACCTTC.

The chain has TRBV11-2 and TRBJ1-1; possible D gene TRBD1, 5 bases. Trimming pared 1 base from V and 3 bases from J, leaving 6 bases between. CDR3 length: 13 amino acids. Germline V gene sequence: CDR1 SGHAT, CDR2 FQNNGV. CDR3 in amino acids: CASSLAGYTEAFF. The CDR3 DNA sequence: TGTGCCAGCAGCTTAGCAGGGTACACTGAAGCTTTCTTT.

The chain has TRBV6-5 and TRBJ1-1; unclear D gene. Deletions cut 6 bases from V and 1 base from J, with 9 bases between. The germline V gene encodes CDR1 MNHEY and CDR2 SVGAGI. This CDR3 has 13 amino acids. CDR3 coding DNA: TGTGCCAGCAGCCGCGCGGGGAACACTGAAGCTTTCTTT. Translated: CASSRAGNTEAFF.

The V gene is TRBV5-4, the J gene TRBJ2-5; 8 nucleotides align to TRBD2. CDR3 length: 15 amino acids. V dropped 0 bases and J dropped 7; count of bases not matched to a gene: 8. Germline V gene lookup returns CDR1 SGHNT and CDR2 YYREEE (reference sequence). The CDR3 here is CASSLGTGGLVTQYF. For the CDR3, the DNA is TGTGCCAGCAGCTTGGGAACGGGGGGGTTAGTGACCCAGTACTTC.

The DNA of the CDR3 is TGCGCCAGCAGCCAGGGACAGGCGAACACTGAAGCTTTCTTT. Amino acid sequence: CASSQGQANTEAFF. J is TRBJ1-1 and V is TRBV5-1; 8 bases are shared with TRBD1. Germline trimming cut 4 bases from V and 1 base from J; bases unmatched to any gene: 3. The CDR3 is 14 residues long. CDR1 and CDR2 (germline): SGHRS, YFSETQ.

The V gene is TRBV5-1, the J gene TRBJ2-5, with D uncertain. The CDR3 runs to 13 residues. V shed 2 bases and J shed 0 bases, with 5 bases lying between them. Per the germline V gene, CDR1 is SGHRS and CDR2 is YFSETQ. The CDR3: CASSLRYQETQYF. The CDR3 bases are TGCGCCAGCAGCTTACGGTACCAAGAGACCCAGTACTTC. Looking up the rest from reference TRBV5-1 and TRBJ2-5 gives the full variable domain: KAGVTQTPRYLIKTRGQQVTLSCSPISGHRSVSWYQQTPGQGLQFLFEYFSETQRNKGNFPGRFSGRQFSNSRSEMNVSTLELGDSALYLCASSLRYQETQYFGPGTRLLVL.

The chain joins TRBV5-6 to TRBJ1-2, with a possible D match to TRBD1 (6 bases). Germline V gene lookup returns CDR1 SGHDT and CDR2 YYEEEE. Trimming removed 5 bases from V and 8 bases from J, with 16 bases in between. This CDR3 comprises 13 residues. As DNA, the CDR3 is TGTGCCAGCAGTTACAGACAGGACAGAGGCTACACCTTC. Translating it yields CASSYRQDRGYTF.

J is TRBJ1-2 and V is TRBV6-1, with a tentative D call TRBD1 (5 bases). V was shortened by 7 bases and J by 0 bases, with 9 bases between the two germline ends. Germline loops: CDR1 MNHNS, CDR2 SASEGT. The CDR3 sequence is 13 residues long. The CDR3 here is CASTQGANYGYTF. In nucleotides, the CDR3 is TGTGCCAGCACTCAGGGCGCTAACTATGGCTACACCTTC.

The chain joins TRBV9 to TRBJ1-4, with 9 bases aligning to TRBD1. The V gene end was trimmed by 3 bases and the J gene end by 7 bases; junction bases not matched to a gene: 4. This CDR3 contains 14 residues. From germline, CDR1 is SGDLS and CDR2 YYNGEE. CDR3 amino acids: CASSEGTGLEKLFF. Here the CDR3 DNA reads TGTGCCAGCAGCGAGGGGACAGGGCTTGAAAAACTGTTTTTT.

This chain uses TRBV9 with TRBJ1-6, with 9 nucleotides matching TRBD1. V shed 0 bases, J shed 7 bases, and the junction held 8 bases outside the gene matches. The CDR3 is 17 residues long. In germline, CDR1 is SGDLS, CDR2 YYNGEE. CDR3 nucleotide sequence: TGTGCCAGCAGCGTAGGTCCGACGACAGGGGGGAATTCACCCCTCCACTTT. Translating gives CASSVGPTTGGNSPLHF.

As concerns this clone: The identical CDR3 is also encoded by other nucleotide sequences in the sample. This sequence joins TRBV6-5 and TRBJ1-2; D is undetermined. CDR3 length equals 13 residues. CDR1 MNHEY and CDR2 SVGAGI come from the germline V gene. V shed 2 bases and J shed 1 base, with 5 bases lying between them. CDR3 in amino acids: CASSYGGNYGYTF. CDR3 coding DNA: TGTGCCAGCAGTTACGGCGGTAACTATGGCTACACCTTC.

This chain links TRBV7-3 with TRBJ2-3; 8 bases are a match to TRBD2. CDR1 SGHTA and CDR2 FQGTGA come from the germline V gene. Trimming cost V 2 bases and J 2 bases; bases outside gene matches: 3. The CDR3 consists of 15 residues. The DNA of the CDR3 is TGTGCCAGCAGCTTAGTCGGGGGGGCCACAGATACGCAGTATTTT. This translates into CASSLVGGATDTQYF.

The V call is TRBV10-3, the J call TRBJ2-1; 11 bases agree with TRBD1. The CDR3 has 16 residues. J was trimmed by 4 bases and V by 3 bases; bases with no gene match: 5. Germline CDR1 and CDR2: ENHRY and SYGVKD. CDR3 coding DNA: TGTGCCATCAGTGATTCCGGGACAGGGGGGTACAATGAGCAGTTCTTC. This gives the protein CAISDSGTGGYNEQFF.

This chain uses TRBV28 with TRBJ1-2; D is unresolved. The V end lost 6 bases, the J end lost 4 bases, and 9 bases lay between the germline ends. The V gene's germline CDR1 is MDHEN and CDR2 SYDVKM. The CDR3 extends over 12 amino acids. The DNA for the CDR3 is TGTGCCAGCAGGCCACAGACCTATGGCTACACCTTC. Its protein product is CASRPQTYGYTF.